This TCR beta chain was obtained from a study of blood T cell repertoires in COVID-19. About the study: The United States, Italy and Spain supplied acute and convalescent COVID-19 samples. PBMCs, B-cell-depleted T cells, or T cells were the source of the cDNA or gDNA that made up the material.

Study processing details: Counts of nucleated cells, estimated from reference gene primer amplification, were obtained. Some clones are missing from TCRdb's copy, which holds only in-frame ones; the method was immunoSEQ multiplex PCR. Clone size and the V and J calls come from that table; the DNA yielded D and trimming. The repertoire holds a few hundred thousand clones, around 81% seen once, with 1.5% to 2% in the top ten. This CDR3 region has 15 residues. This chain links TRBV21-1 with TRBJ2-2; the listed D gene, TRBD1, was not tested against the DNA. TRBV21-1 is a documented pseudogene. The sequence derives from a man aged 25 to 40 who had recovered from COVID-19. The sample was peripheral blood. CDR3: CASRVRTGKIGELFF. The CDR3 DNA is TGTGCCAGCAGAGTGAGGACAGGGAAGATCGGGGAGCTGTTTTTT.